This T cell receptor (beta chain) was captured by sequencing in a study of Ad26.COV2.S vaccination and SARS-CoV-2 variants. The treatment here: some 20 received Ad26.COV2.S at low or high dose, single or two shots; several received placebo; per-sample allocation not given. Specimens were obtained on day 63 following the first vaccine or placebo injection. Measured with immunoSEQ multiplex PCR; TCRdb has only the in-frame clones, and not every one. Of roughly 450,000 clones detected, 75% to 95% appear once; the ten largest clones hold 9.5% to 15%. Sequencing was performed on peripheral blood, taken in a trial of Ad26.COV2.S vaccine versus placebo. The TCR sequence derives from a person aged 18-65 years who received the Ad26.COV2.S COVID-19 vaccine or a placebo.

Here the CDR3 reads CASSRGPRELFF. In DNA, the CDR3 is TGTGCCAGCAGTCGTGGCCCGCGGGAGCTGTTTTTT. This chain connects TRBV28 to TRBJ2-2; D is uncertain. The V end was cut by 5 bases, the J end by 9 bases, with 10 bases between. The CDR3 runs to 12 residues. From germline, CDR1 is MDHEN and CDR2 SYDVKM.